These 27 T cell receptor beta chains were all obtained from the same sample, sequenced in a study of T-cell memory formation after mild COVID-19. TCRdb redid the calling of the 5' RACE reads with MiXCR, one entry per CDR3 protein. The sample lists 200,000 to 250,000 distinct CDR3 sequences, 16% occurring once. The sample taken for sequencing was PBMCs or a T cell subset sorted from them (not recorded which). These receptors were collected from a man younger than 35 who had mild COVID-19 (a few samples of this study predate the infection). Cell type and time point are not known.

This clonotype was recorded a few times. The chain uses TRBV4-3 and TRBJ1-2; D might be TRBD1 (5 bases). The CDR3 loop spans 15 amino acids. V shed 0 bases and J shed 5 bases, with 13 bases lying between them. Germline CDR1 reads LGHNA; CDR2 reads YSLEER. The CDR3 DNA sequence: TGCGCCAGCAGCCAAGAACCTCGACAGTCATATGGCTACACCTTC. Translated, it gives CASSQEPRQSYGYTF.

This clonotype was detected a few times. This rearrangement joins TRBV20-1 to TRBJ2-7; 7 nucleotides match TRBD1. CDR3 length: 12 amino acids. Looked up from germline, CDR1 is DFQATT and CDR2 is SNEGSKA (reference sequence). J lost 2 bases, V lost 6 bases, and 4 bases had no gene match. The DNA of the CDR3 is TGCAGTGCACCCGGGACAGCCTACGAGCAGTACTTC. It encodes CSAPGTAYEQYF.

This chain connects TRBV27 to TRBJ2-7; 8 bases are a match to TRBD1. This CDR3 region has 14 residues. Looked up from germline, CDR1 is MNHEY and CDR2 is SMNVEV (reference sequence). J was trimmed by 2 bases and V by 4 bases; bases with no gene match: 4. CDR3 sequence reads: CASSSRTGPYEQYV. The CDR3 coding sequence is TGTGCCAGCAGTTCCCGGACAGGGCCCTACGAGCAGTACGTC.

This clonotype has more than one count but fewer than ten. V is TRBV25-1 and J is TRBJ2-3; D is perhaps TRBD2 (6 bases). Germline-derived CDR1 and CDR2 are MGHDK and SYGVNS. This CDR3 contains 13 residues. Trimming pared 5 bases from V and 2 bases from J, leaving 8 bases between. CDR3 sequence (DNA): TGTGCCAGCAGTAGGAGGGCCACAGATACGCAGTATTTT. It is translated as CASSRRATDTQYF. Full variable domain (remainder filled in from reference TRBV25-1 and TRBJ2-3): EADIYQTPRYLVIGTGKKITLECSQTMGHDKMYWYQQDPGMELHLIHYSYGVNSTEKGDLSSESTVSRIRTEHFPLTLESARPSHTSQYLCASSRRATDTQYFGPGTRLTVL.

This clonotype has just a few counts. J is TRBJ1-1 and V is TRBV5-1, with a weak D call TRBD1 (6 bases). The CDR3 contains 15 residues. With 5 bases removed from V and 4 bases from J, the gap between germline ends came to 18 bases. Germline V gene data show CDR1 as SGHRS and CDR2 as YFSETQ. For the CDR3, the DNA is TGCGCCAGCAGTGCCCGGGGCAGGGGTTTCACTGAAGCTTTCTTT. Translated: CASSARGRGFTEAFF.

The sample holds many counts of this clonotype. The CDR3 loop is CATSSWGGRQEDTQYF. The CDR3 DNA follows: TGTGCCACCAGCAGCTGGGGGGGGCGTCAAGAAGATACGCAGTATTTT. The chain uses TRBV15 and TRBJ2-3; tentative D call: TRBD2 (7 bases). Trimming took off 3 bases at V and 5 bases at J, with 18 bases between the two ends. The CDR3 covers 16 residues. The germline V gene encodes CDR1 LNHNV and CDR2 YYDKDF (reference sequence).

This clonotype was detected only a few times. The chain has TRBV9 and TRBJ2-3, with TRBD2 matching 9 bases. V lost 3 bases to trimming and J lost 0 bases; unmatched junction nucleotides: 17. Germline values: CDR1 SGDLS, CDR2 YYNGEE. The CDR3 is 20 amino acids. The CDR3: CASSAPRSSGGTASTDTQYF. The DNA for the CDR3 is TGTGCCAGCAGCGCCCCTAGGAGTAGCGGGGGAACCGCTAGCACAGATACGCAGTATTTT.

This chain joins TRBV7-3 and TRBJ1-1; D may be TRBD1 (5 bases). The CDR3 is made up of 15 amino acids. Germline V gene data show CDR1 as SGHTA and CDR2 as FQGTGA. V was cut by 2 bases and J by 0 bases, with 10 bases left in between. CDR3 DNA: TGTGCCAGCAGCTTACATGGGACGGTGAACACTGAAGCTTTCTTT. Amino acid sequence: CASSLHGTVNTEAFF.

This clonotype was seen a handful of times. V is TRBV20-1 and J is TRBJ1-4; D is possibly TRBD1 (6 bases). Germline assignment: CDR1 DFQATT and CDR2 SNEGSKA (reference sequence). The length of the CDR3 is 13 residues. The V and J ends lost 3 bases and 7 bases respectively, with 12 bases between them. The CDR3 reads CSASPTGIEKLFF. Here the CDR3 DNA reads TGCAGTGCTAGCCCGACAGGAATTGAAAAACTGTTTTTT.

For the CDR3, the DNA is TGCGCCAGCAGCCAAGGGGGAAGGGGGATTAAAAATGAAGCTTTCTTT. It translates to CASSQGGRGIKNEAFF. The chain couples TRBV4-3 to TRBJ1-1, with D perhaps TRBD1 (6 bases). Trimming pared 1 base from V and 7 bases from J, leaving 19 bases between. The CDR3 spans 16 residues. The V gene's germline CDR1 is LGHNA and CDR2 YSLEER.

This clonotype appeared a few times. The gene calls are TRBV19 and TRBJ2-5, with D possibly being TRBD1 (6 bases). The CDR3 spans 14 residues. The V gene's germline CDR1 is LNHDA and CDR2 SQIVND (reference sequence). V dropped 6 bases and J dropped 1 base, with 12 bases sitting between them. Here the CDR3 reads CASSQGLFQETQYF. In DNA form, the CDR3 reads TGTGCCAGTAGCCAGGGGCTTTTCCAAGAGACCCAGTACTTC.

Only a few counts were recorded for this clonotype. The chain has TRBV7-2 and TRBJ2-2; 7 bases line up with TRBD1. The V gene's germline CDR1 is SGHTA and CDR2 FQGNSA. The ends lost 5 bases at V and 8 bases at J; junction bases unmatched: 11. The CDR3 runs 15 residues. In DNA form, the CDR3 reads TGTGCCAGCAGCGTCGGGACAGTCCAGTTAGGGGAGCTGTTTTTT. As protein: CASSVGTVQLGELFF.

This clonotype has a handful of counts. J is TRBJ2-5 and V is TRBV5-1; 8 nucleotides line up with TRBD2. The junction had 2 bases not matched to a gene; V was cut back by 0 bases and J by 4 bases. CDR3 length: 14 amino acids. Germline V gives CDR1 SGHRS, CDR2 YFSETQ. CDR3 DNA sequence: TGCGCCAGCAGCTTGGGACTAGCGCCAGAGACCCAGTACTTC. Amino acids: CASSLGLAPETQYF.

V is TRBV4-2 and J is TRBJ1-2, with 11 nucleotides matching TRBD1. CDR3 size: 16 residues. The trim removed 0 bases at V and 4 bases at J, leaving 4 bases unmatched. From germline, CDR1 is LGHNA and CDR2 YNFKEQ. DNA of the CDR3: TGTGCCAGCAGCCAAGACCCCGGGACAGGGGGCTATGGCTACACCTTC. Translated: CASSQDPGTGGYGYTF.

Written as DNA, the CDR3 is TGCGCCAGCACAGGACGGATTACAAACTACGAGCAGTACGTC. It is translated as CASTGRITNYEQYV. This rearrangement joins TRBV4-3 to TRBJ2-7; no reliable D call. Germline CDR1 is LGHNA and CDR2 is YSLEER. The germline V and J ends were trimmed by 7 bases and 3 bases, with 16 bases remaining between them. The CDR3 consists of 14 residues.

This clonotype turned up a few times. The chain couples TRBV11-2 to TRBJ2-1; the D gene is possibly TRBD1 (6 bases). The CDR3 loop spans 14 amino acids. CDR1 and CDR2 (germline): SGHAT, FQNNGV. The V gene lost 8 bases and the J gene lost 8 bases, with 19 bases spanning the gap. The CDR3 sequence is CASLAGVRGDEQFF. The CDR3 bases are TGTGCCAGCCTCGCGGGCGTCAGGGGCGATGAGCAGTTCTTC.

This clonotype was detected only a few times. The chain's CDR3 is CASSLMSRGSGNTIYF. CDR3 DNA: TGTGCCAGCAGCTTAATGTCCCGGGGCTCTGGAAACACCATATATTTT. The chain employs TRBV7-2 and TRBJ1-3, with unresolved D. Trimming cost V 2 bases and J 0 bases, with 11 bases left between them. The germline CDR1 and CDR2 sequences are SGHTA and FQGNSA. The CDR3 is made up of 16 amino acids.

This clonotype was seen at least ten times. CDR3 coding DNA: TGTGCCAGCAGCTCCACCCAGGGCGGCCCCAGGGATGAGCAGTTCTTC. Translation: CASSSTQGGPRDEQFF. This chain connects TRBV7-2 to TRBJ2-1, with D maybe TRBD1 (5 bases). Germline CDR1 and CDR2: SGHTA and FQGNSA. V was pared by 4 bases and J by 8 bases, with 21 bases between. The CDR3 length is 16 residues. The complete variable domain, with remaining parts taken from reference TRBV7-2 and TRBJ2-1, reads GAGVSQSPSNKVTEKGKDVELRCDPISGHTALYWYRQSLGQGLEFLIYFQGNSAPDKSGLPSDRFSAERTGGSVSTLTIQRTQQEDSAVYLCASSSTQGGPRDEQFFGPGTRLTVL.

This clonotype was picked up a small number of times. The chain joins TRBV6-5 to TRBJ1-1, with 8 bases fitting TRBD1. CDR1 and CDR2 (germline): MNHEY, SVGAGI. The CDR3 contains 16 residues. Trimming removed 6 bases from V and 6 bases from J; junction bases left unmatched: 15. The CDR3 spells CASSSYLDRGEAEAFF. The CDR3 bases are TGTGCCAGCAGCTCATATCTAGACAGGGGCGAGGCTGAAGCTTTCTTT.

This clonotype was seen only a few times. The rearrangement joins TRBV2 to TRBJ2-7; tentative D call: TRBD1 (6 bases). Germline CDR1 and CDR2: SNHLY and FYNNEI. The CDR3 extends over 14 amino acids. V lost 4 bases and J lost 2, with 12 bases in between. In DNA form, the CDR3 reads TGTGCCAGCAGTGTGGAGGCAGGGGCCTACGAGCAGTACGTC. Protein sequence: CASSVEAGAYEQYV.

This clonotype was counted at least ten times. The chain recombines TRBV10-3 with TRBJ2-7; 10 bases agree with TRBD2. The CDR3 is 17 amino acids. The junction had 5 bases not matched to a gene; V was cut back by 0 bases and J by 0 bases. The germline CDR1 and CDR2 sequences are ENHRY and SYGVKD. The CDR3 DNA sequence: TGTGCCATCAGTGAGTCGCTAGCGGGGGACCACTCCTACGAGCAGTACTTC. Protein sequence: CAISESLAGDHSYEQYF.

At least ten counts were recorded for this clonotype. The chain employs TRBV6-1 and TRBJ2-1; the D gene is possibly TRBD1 (5 bases). V lost 3 bases and J 9 bases, leaving 9 bases between the germline ends. The CDR3 is 12 amino acids. Germline CDR1 reads MNHNS; CDR2 reads SASEGT. In DNA form, the CDR3 reads TGTGCCAGCAGTGACGGTAGGGGTGAGCAGTTCTTC. Amino acid sequence: CASSDGRGEQFF.

The chain has TRBV6-1 and TRBJ2-3, with a weak D call TRBD2 (6 bases). The CDR3 sequence is 16 residues long. V lost 7 bases, J lost 3 bases, and 20 bases lay in between. The germline CDR1 and CDR2 sequences are MNHNS and SASEGT. In nucleotides, the CDR3 is TGTGCCAGCAACCCGAGAGGCGGGAAAGGTACAGATACGCAGTATTTT. Protein: CASNPRGGKGTDTQYF.

V and J are TRBV20-1 and TRBJ2-1; the match to TRBD2 covers 14 bases. The V and J ends lost 5 bases and 6 bases, in that order; junction bases with no gene match: 6. Germline CDR1 reads DFQATT; CDR2 reads SNEGSKA (reference sequence). CDR3 length: 15 amino acids. The CDR3: CSAPVTSGGGNEQFF. DNA for the CDR3: TGCAGTGCTCCCGTGACTAGCGGGGGGGGCAATGAGCAGTTCTTC.

The chain links TRBV3-1 to TRBJ2-6, with a tentative D call TRBD1 (5 bases). The CDR3 has 13 amino acids. Germline CDR1 is LGHDT and CDR2 is YNNKEL (reference sequence). With 11 bases removed from V and 0 bases from J, the gap between germline ends came to 8 bases. CDR3 protein: CAAGNSGANVLTF. CDR3 DNA: TGTGCCGCAGGGAACTCTGGGGCCAACGTCCTGACTTTC.

The chain has TRBV6-6 and TRBJ1-2; TRBD1 is a possible D gene (5 bases). V was clipped by 4 bases and J by 5 bases, with 14 bases between them. Germline V gene lookup returns CDR1 MNHNY and CDR2 SVGAGI (reference sequence). The CDR3 is 14 amino acids. The CDR3 bases are TGTGCCAGCAGTTTGGGGGGAGTGACTTATGGCTACACCTTC. It is translated as CASSLGGVTYGYTF.

V and J are TRBV5-6 and TRBJ2-5; TRBD1 matches 8 bases. This CDR3 region has 13 residues. V dropped 4 bases and J dropped 3; count of bases not matched to a gene: 2. The germline V gene encodes CDR1 SGHDT and CDR2 YYEEEE. CDR3 sequence reads: CASSQQGEETQYF. The CDR3 DNA reads TGTGCCAGCAGCCAACAGGGGGAAGAGACCCAGTACTTC.